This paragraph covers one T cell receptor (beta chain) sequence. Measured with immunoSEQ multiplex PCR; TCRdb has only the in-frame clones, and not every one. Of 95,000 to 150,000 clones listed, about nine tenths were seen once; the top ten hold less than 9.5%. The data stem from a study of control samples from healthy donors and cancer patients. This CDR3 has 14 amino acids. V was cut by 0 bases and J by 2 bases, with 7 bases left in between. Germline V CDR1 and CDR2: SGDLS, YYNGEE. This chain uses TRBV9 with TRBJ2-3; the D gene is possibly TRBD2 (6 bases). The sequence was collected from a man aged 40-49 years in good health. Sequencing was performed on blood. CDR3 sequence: CASSVADYTDTQYF. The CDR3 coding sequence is TGTGCCAGCAGCGTAGCGGACTACACAGATACGCAGTATTTT. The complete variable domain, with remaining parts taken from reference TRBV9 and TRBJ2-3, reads DSGVTQTPKHLITATGQRVTLRCSPRSGDLSVYWYQQSLDQGLQFLIQYYNGEERAKGNILERFSAQQFPDLHSELNLSSLELGDSALYFCASSVADYTDTQYFGPGTRLTVL.